This TCR beta chain was profiled in a study of T cells expressing NK-cell markers. This CDR3 is 14 amino acids long. TCRdb reprocessed the 5' RACE reads, with one entry per CDR3 protein and no DNA. The sample data list about 460,000 distinct CDR3 sequences. Study-level results: In about 6 donors, dominant CD3+CD56+NKG2C+ clonotypes ranked among the top 10 CD8+ clonotypes. One observes that, in several donors, these clonotypes were also the leading ones within the CD3+CD56-NKG2C+ fraction.

Points on this clonotype: Its antigen is not identified.

The sequenced material came from blood T cells: a sorted CD56 or NKG2C T cell subset, CD4+ or CD8+ T cells, or bulk PBMC T cells (not recorded which). The chain joins TRBV12-3 or TRBV12-4 to TRBJ2-1; the D call of TRBD2 rests on TCRdb alone, since no DNA is present to check it. The clonotype was recovered from a woman aged 50 to 60 in good health. Here the CDR3 reads CASNPPRARSDQFF.